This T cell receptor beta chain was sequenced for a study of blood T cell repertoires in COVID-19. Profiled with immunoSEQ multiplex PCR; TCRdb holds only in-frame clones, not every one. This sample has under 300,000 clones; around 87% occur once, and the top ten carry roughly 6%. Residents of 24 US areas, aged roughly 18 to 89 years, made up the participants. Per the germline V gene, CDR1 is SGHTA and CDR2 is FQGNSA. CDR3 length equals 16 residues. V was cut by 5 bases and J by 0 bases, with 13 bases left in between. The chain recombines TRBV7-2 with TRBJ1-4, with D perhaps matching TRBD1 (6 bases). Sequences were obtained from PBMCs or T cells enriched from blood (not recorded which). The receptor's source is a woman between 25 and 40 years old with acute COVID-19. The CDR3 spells CASSLGQFATNEKLFF. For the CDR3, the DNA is TGTGCCAGCAGCCTTGGACAGTTTGCAACTAATGAAAAACTGTTTTTT.